Presented here are 18 T cell receptor beta chains from one specimen sequenced in a study of tumor-infiltrating lymphocytes in primary liver carcinoma. From unsorted bulk tissue weighing roughly 17-31 mg, DNA and RNA were co-extracted. Researchers generated TCR beta cDNA from approximately 520 ng of total RNA, relying on a constant-region primer. Slightly modified ARM-PCR, run as three nested multiplex PCR rounds, produced the TCR beta libraries. TRBV1-TRBV30 forward primers paired with a C-beta reverse primer drove the first two PCR rounds, 10 cycles each. TCRdb reprocessed the multiplex PCR reads with MiXCR, giving one entry per CDR3 protein. This table holds 45,000 or so distinct CDR3 sequences, around 66% found once. The sequencing sample was made of liver tumor tissue from sampling region 2. The subset was: tumor region T2, inferior pole. The receptor set was obtained from a man aged 40-49 years with primary liver carcinoma and hepatitis B virus infection.

A word on this clonotype: The germline gene is not matched at one end of the junction; a read error may be the cause. This sequence joins TRBV29-1 and TRBJ1-2; D is possibly TRBD1 (5 bases). Germline lookup yields CDR1 SQVTM and CDR2 ANQGSEA. The CDR3 length is 14 residues. CDR3 coding DNA: TGTAGCGTCAAGTTTGGACATTCGACCTATGGCTACACCTTC. Translated, it gives CSVKFGHSTYGYTF. The whole variable domain, filled in from reference TRBV29-1 and TRBJ1-2, reads SAVISQKPSRDICQRGTSLTIQCQVDSQVTMMFWYRQQPGQSLTLIATANQGSEATYESGFVIDKFPISRPNLTFSTLTVSNMSPEDSSIYLCSVKFGHSTYGYTFGSGTRLTVV.

The chain has TRBV29-1 and TRBJ2-2; 11 nucleotides line up with TRBD2. Germline V gene sequence: CDR1 SQVTM, CDR2 ANQGSEA. The CDR3 runs to 16 residues. The junction had 11 bases not matched to a gene; V was cut back by 7 bases and J by 4 bases. CDR3 in DNA: TGCAGCGCTGCGGGACTAGCGGCAACGAGCACCGGGGAGCTGTTTTTT. Translating it yields CSAAGLAATSTGELFF.

As to this clonotype: One end of the junction fails to match germline, which may point to a read error. The chain recombines TRBV6-5 with TRBJ1-2; tentatively, D is TRBD1 (5 bases). Germline lookup yields CDR1 MNHEY and CDR2 SVGAGI. The CDR3 extends over 15 amino acids. Here the CDR3 reads CASSPQETANYGYTF. Written as DNA, the CDR3 is TGTGCCAGCAGCCCACAGGAAACCGCTAACTATGGCTACACCTTT.

As regards this clonotype: Lacking the conserved final phenylalanine or tryptophan, this CDR3 likely reflects a read error. The V call is TRBV10-1, the J call TRBJ2-3; D may be TRBD1 or TRBD2 (5 bases each). The CDR3 runs to 16 residues. The germline V gene encodes CDR1 WNHNN and CDR2 SYGVQD (reference sequence). CDR3: CACSERGRGSTDTQYL. The CDR3, as DNA: TGCGCCTGCAGTGAGCGAGGACGGGGCTCCACAGATACGCAGTATCTT.

There are a few counts of this clonotype. This may arise from a read error, as a much more abundant clone is one base away. The rearrangement links TRBV5-1 to TRBJ2-5, with a possible D match to TRBD2 (6 bases). Trimming removed 4 bases from V and 1 base from J, with 14 bases in between. Germline assignment: CDR1 SGHRS and CDR2 YFSETQ. The CDR3 is 15 residues long. CDR3 DNA: TGCGCCAGCAGCCGACTAGTGGGCCTCCAAGAGACCCAGTACTTC. Its translation: CASSRLVGLQETQYF.

This clonotype has only a few counts. With a much larger clone just one base away, this may be a read error. This chain uses TRBV5-1 with TRBJ1-1; D is uncertain. CDR3 length: 13 residues. In germline, CDR1 is SGHRS, CDR2 YFSETQ. This chain's CDR3 is CASSLEPSGSTSF. The CDR3 region has the DNA TGCGCCAGCAGCTTGGAACCGTCGGGTTCGACTTCCTTT.

The sample holds a few counts of this clonotype. No conserved phenylalanine or tryptophan ends this CDR3, so it is likely a read error. The DNA is omitted, as the CDR3 cannot be located on it reliably, and the CDR3 follows TCRdb's listing. The chain combines TRBV12-3 or TRBV12-4 with TRBJ2-5; the D call in the table, TRBD2, was not verified against the DNA. Inclusive of both ends, the CDR3 amounts to 13 amino acids. This CDR3 reads CASSDWGEETRYS.

Worth noting for this clonotype: Since no conserved phenylalanine or tryptophan closes the CDR3, a read error is the likely cause. It is unclear where the CDR3 begins or ends on the DNA, so no DNA is shown, and the CDR3 is as TCRdb lists it. The rearrangement links TRBV14 to TRBJ2-1; no DNA check was done on the table's D call, TRBD1. In germline, CDR1 is SGHDN, CDR2 FVKESK. The CDR3 extends over 17 residues, inclusive of both ends. The CDR3: CASSQEGQETGYNEQSY.

With respect to this clonotype: The CDR3 carries no conserved terminal phenylalanine or tryptophan, so it likely arises from a read error. CDR3 loop: CASSPLWPNTEAFL. Here the CDR3 DNA reads TGTGCCAGCAGTCCCCTCTGGCCGAACACTGAAGCTTTCCTT. The chain joins TRBV11-2 to TRBJ1-1, with no clear D. Trimming pared 6 bases from V and 1 base from J, leaving 12 bases between. Germline V CDR1 and CDR2: SGHAT, FQNNGV. The CDR3 sequence is 14 residues long.

A word on this clonotype: One junction end disagrees with the germline gene, perhaps due to a read error. This chain connects TRBV11-3 to TRBJ2-1; the D gene is possibly TRBD2 (5 bases). Germline V gives CDR1 SGHNT, CDR2 YENEEA. The CDR3 covers 14 residues. The CDR3 region has the DNA TGTGCCAGCAACTTAGGACGGAGGAAAAATGAGCAGTTCTTC. Encoded protein: CASNLGRRKNEQFF.

This clonotype appeared a single time. At one of its ends the junction is not consistent with the germline gene, which may arise from a read error. The chain carries TRBV6-1 and TRBJ2-2; possible D gene TRBD2, 6 bases. This CDR3 is 17 amino acids long. From germline, CDR1 is MNHNS and CDR2 SASEGT. The CDR3 loop reads CASSVSRAGEDTGKLFF. The CDR3 DNA follows: TGTGCCAGCAGTGTAAGCCGGGCCGGGGAGGACACCGGGAAGCTGTTTTTT.

The rearrangement links TRBV29-1 to TRBJ1-2; weak D call: TRBD1 (5 bases). Germline V lookup: CDR1 SQVTM, CDR2 ANQGSEA. The CDR3 is made up of 11 amino acids. This CDR3 is CRFQDMNGYTF. The CDR3 DNA sequence: TGCAGGTTCCAGGACATGAATGGCTACACCTTC.

A remark on this clonotype: An end of the junction does not agree with germline; a read error may underlie this. The chain is built from TRBV11-3 and TRBJ2-1, with D possibly matching TRBD1 (5 bases). The germline CDR1 and CDR2 sequences are SGHNT and YENEEA. This CDR3 has 14 residues. As DNA, the CDR3 is TGTGCCTGCAGCTTAGGGGTCAGCAACAATGAGCAATCCTTC. Translation: CACSLGVSNNEQSF. The full variable domain, its missing parts supplied by reference TRBV11-3 and TRBJ2-1, is EAGVVQSPRYKIIEKKQPVAFWCNPISGHNTLYWYLQNLGQGPELLIRYENEEAVDDSQLPKDRFSAERLKGVDSTLKIQPAELGDSAVYLCACSLGVSNNEQSFGPGTRLTVL.

This clonotype was seen only once. This chain connects TRBV5-1 to TRBJ2-1, with 7 bases matching TRBD2. The V gene's germline CDR1 is SGHRS and CDR2 YFSETQ. Trimming at V came to 6 bases and at J to 8 bases, leaving 11 bases not matched to a gene. The length of the CDR3 is 14 residues. The CDR3 coding sequence is TGCGCCAGCACCTTAAAGGGCGGGAGCCATGAGCAGTTCTTC. Translation gives CASTLKGGSHEQFF. The full variable domain, completed using reference TRBV5-1 and TRBJ2-1, is KAGVTQTPRYLIKTRGQQVTLSCSPISGHRSVSWYQQTPGQGLQFLFEYFSETQRNKGNFPGRFSGRQFSNSRSEMNVSTLELGDSALYLCASTLKGGSHEQFFGPGTRLTVL.

Details on this clonotype: An end of the junction does not agree with germline; a read error may underlie this. The CDR3 sequence: CANSEGRGRNTF. The CDR3, as DNA: TGCGCCAACAGTGAAGGCAGGGGGCGGAACACCTTC. This chain joins TRBV6-1 and TRBJ1-2; 8 positions agree with TRBD1. Germline lookup yields CDR1 MNHNS and CDR2 SASEGT. The CDR3 spans 12 residues.

As concerns this clonotype: This CDR3 fails to terminate in the conserved phenylalanine or tryptophan, so it likely reflects a read error. No DNA is shown, since the ends of the CDR3 on it are uncertain; the CDR3 is the one TCRdb lists. V usage is TRBV5-6 and J usage is TRBJ2-7; the table's D call TRBD1 went unverified against the DNA. The germline V gene has CDR1 SGHDT and CDR2 YYEEEE. The CDR3 is made up of 16 amino acids, end residues included. CDR3 sequence: CASSLSGVASTYELYL.

The chain has TRBV6-6 and TRBJ2-3; 9 positions agree with TRBD2. V gave up 10 bases and J gave up 15 bases; unmatched junction bases: 17. CDR3 length: 13 residues. Germline lookup yields CDR1 MNHNY and CDR2 SVGAGI (reference sequence). The CDR3 reads CANSDSGSDTRYF. The DNA of the CDR3 is TGTGCCAACAGCGATAGCGGGAGCGATACGCGATATTTT.

The gene calls are TRBV11-3 and TRBJ2-1, with D unclear. CDR1 is SGHNT and CDR2 is YENEEA in the germline V gene. This CDR3 region has 12 residues. CDR3 sequence: CANNLNANEQFF. DNA of the CDR3: TGTGCTAACAACTTAAATGCCAATGAGCAGTTCTTC.